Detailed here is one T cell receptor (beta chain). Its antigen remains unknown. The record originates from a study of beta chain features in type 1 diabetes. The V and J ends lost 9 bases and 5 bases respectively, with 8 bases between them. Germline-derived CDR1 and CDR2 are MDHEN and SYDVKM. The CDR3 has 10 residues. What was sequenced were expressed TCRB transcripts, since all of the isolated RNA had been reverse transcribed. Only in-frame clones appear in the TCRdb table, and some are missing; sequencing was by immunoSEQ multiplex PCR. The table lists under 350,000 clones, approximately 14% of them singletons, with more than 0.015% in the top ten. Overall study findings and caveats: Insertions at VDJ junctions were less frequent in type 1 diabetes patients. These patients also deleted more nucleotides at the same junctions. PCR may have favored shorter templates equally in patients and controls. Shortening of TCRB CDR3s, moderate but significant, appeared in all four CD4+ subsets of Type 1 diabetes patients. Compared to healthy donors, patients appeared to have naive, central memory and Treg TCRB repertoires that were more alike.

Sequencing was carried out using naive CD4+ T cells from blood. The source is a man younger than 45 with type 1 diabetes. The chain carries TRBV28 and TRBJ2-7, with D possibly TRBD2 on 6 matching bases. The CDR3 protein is CASGRNEQYF. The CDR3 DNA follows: TGTGCCAGTGGGAGGAACGAGCAGTACTTC.